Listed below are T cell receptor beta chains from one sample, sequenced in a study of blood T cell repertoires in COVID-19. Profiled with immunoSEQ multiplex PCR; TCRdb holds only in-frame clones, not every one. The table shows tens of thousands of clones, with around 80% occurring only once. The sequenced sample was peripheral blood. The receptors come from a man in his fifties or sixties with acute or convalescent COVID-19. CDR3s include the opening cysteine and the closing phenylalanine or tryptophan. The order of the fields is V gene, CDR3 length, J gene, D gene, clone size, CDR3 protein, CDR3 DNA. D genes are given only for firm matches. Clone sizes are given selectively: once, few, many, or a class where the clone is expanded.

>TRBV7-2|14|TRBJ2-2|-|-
CASSLVTGTGELFF
TGTGCCAGCAGCTTAGTTACGGGTACCGGGGAGCTGTTTTTT
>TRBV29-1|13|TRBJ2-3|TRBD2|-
CSGSGRGADTQYF
TGCAGCGGTAGCGGGAGGGGAGCAGATACGCAGTATTTT
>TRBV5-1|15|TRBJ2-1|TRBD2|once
CASSLVAGDINEQFF
TGCGCCAGCAGCTTGGTTGCGGGAGATATCAATGAGCAGTTCTTC
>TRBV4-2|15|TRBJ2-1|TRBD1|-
CASTRGQGPPDEQFF
TGTGCCAGCACGCGGGGACAGGGTCCCCCGGATGAGCAGTTCTTC
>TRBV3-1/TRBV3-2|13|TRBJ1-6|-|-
CASSQDIRSPLHF
TGTGCCAGCAGCCAGGACATACGGTCACCCCTCCACTTT
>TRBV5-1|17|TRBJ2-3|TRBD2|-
CASSFVGGRAGGDTQYF
TGCGCCAGCAGCTTCGTGGGCGGGAGGGCCGGTGGGGATACGCAGTATTTT
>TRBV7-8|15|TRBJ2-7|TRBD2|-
CASRGSGRDPYEQYF
TGTGCCAGCAGGGGTAGCGGGAGGGACCCCTACGAGCAGTACTTC
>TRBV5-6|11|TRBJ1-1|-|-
CASSFRGGAFF
TGTGCCAGCAGCTTTCGGGGAGGGGCTTTCTTT
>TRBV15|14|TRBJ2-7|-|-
CATSRDRGSYEQYF
TGTGCCACCAGCAGAGACAGGGGTTCCTACGAGCAGTACTTC
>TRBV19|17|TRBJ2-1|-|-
CASTPTGYSGGYNEQFF
TGTGCCAGTACCCCTACCGGATATAGCGGAGGTTACAATGAGCAGTTCTTC
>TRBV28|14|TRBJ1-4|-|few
CASTHGGTNEKLFF
TGTGCCAGCACCCACGGAGGGACTAATGAAAAACTGTTTTTT
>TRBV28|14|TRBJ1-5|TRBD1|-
CASSSTQGVQPQHF
TGTGCCAGCAGTTCAACACAGGGGGTTCAGCCCCAGCATTTT
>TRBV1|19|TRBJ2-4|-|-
CTSSPEVAGGLAAKNIQYF
TGCACCAGCAGCCCCGAGGTAGCGGGGGGCCTCGCGGCCAAAAACATTCAGTACTTC
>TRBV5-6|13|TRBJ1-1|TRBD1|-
CASSLGDRVGAFF
TGTGCCAGCAGCTTGGGGGACAGAGTGGGAGCTTTCTTT
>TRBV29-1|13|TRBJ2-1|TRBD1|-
CSVVRGSGNEQFF
TGCAGCGTTGTCAGGGGGTCGGGGAATGAGCAGTTCTTC
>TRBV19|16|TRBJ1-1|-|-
CASSTPRGWDGTEAFF
TGTGCCAGTAGTACCCCTCGGGGGTGGGATGGCACTGAAGCTTTCTTT
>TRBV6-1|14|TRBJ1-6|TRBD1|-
CASRPGTDNSPLHF
TGTGCCAGCAGACCCGGGACAGATAATTCACCCCTCCACTTT
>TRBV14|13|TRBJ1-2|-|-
CASSQDQRYGYTF
TGTGCCAGCAGCCAAGACCAGCGCTATGGCTACACCTTC
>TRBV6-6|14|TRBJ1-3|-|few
CASRTPGSGNTIYF
TGTGCCAGCAGGACACCCGGGAGTGGAAACACCATATATTTT
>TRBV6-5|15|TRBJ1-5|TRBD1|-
CASRPDRGNNQPQHF
TGTGCCAGCAGACCGGACAGGGGAAACAATCAGCCCCAGCATTTT
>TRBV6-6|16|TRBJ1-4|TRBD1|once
CASSPTGGQSNEKLFF
TGTGCCAGCAGCCCGACAGGGGGACAGTCTAATGAAAAACTGTTTTTT
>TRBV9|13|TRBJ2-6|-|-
CASGGPGANVLTF
TGTGCCAGTGGGGGCCCTGGGGCCAACGTCCTGACTTTC
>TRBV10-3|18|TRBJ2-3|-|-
CAISESVATGVSTDTQYF
TGTGCCATCAGTGAGTCCGTCGCTACAGGCGTAAGCACAGATACGCAGTATTTT
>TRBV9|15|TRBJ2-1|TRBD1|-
CASSVAGTEYNEQFF
TGTGCCAGCAGCGTAGCCGGGACAGAATACAATGAGCAGTTCTTC
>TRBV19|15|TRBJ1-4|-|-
CASSVMGRENEKLFF
TGTGCCAGTAGTGTGATGGGCAGGGAAAATGAAAAACTGTTTTTT
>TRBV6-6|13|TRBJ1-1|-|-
CASRFRENTEAFF
TGTGCCAGCCGATTCAGGGAAAACACTGAAGCTTTCTTT
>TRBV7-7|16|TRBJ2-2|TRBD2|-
CASSVGLAGNTGELFF
TGTGCTAGCAGCGTGGGACTAGCGGGGAACACCGGGGAGCTGTTTTTT
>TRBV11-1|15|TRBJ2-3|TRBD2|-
CASSLRRGTTDTQYF
TGTGCCAGCAGCTTACGGCGGGGGACCACAGATACGCAGTATTTT